Shown below are 27 T cell receptor beta chains from a single sample sequenced in a study of T cells in Graves' hyperthyroidism and ophthalmopathy. Amplification targeted TCR beta CDR3 regions from RNA transcripts. The HTBI primer set was used in a first-round RT-PCR of the TCR CDR3. From the multiplex PCR reads, TCRdb called clonotypes with MiXCR, one entry per CDR3 protein. The repertoire holds 600,000 to 900,000 distinct CDR3 sequences, around 17% seen once, with under 9.5% in the top ten. Sequenced: blood. Receptors originate from a man aged 18 to 30 with Graves' hyperthyroidism.

Many counts were recorded for this clonotype. The V call is TRBV12-3 or TRBV12-4, the J call TRBJ2-1; 9 nucleotides match TRBD1. The V and J ends lost 0 bases and 4 bases, in that order; junction bases with no gene match: 4. The CDR3 has 16 amino acids. The CDR3 DNA sequence: TGTGCCAGCAGTTTAGCGGGGACAGGGCAATACAATGAGCAGTTCTTC. Amino acids: CASSLAGTGQYNEQFF.

This clonotype came up a few times. CDR3 loop: CATSDSRTSGSSYNEQFF. CDR3 nucleotide sequence: TGTGCCACCAGTGATTCCCGGACTAGCGGGAGTTCCTACAATGAGCAGTTCTTC. This chain connects TRBV24-1 to TRBJ2-1, with 13 bases matching TRBD2. The ends lost 2 bases at V and 1 base at J; junction bases unmatched: 4. Germline CDR1 and CDR2: KGHDR and SFDVKD. CDR3 size: 18 residues.

This chain joins TRBV12-3 or TRBV12-4 and TRBJ2-6; D not certain. This CDR3 region has 15 residues. V shed 2 bases and J shed 0 bases, with 5 bases lying between them. In DNA form, the CDR3 reads TGTGCCAGCAGTTTAAAGATCTCTGGGGCCAACGTCCTGACTTTC. It specifies CASSLKISGANVLTF.

The sample holds many counts of this clonotype. The chain carries TRBV5-1 and TRBJ2-5; tentatively, D is TRBD1 or TRBD2 (6 bases each). The germline V gene has CDR1 SGHRS and CDR2 YFSETQ. V was cut by 3 bases and J by 2 bases, with 17 bases left in between. The CDR3 contains 16 residues. CDR3 coding DNA: TGCGCCAGCAGCTACTCGGGGGCTACTGTACAAGAGACCCAGTACTTC. It translates to CASSYSGATVQETQYF.

The V call is TRBV14, the J call TRBJ2-1; D could derive from TRBD1 or TRBD2 (5 bases each). The V gene lost 4 bases and the J gene lost 7 bases, with 17 bases spanning the gap. The germline V gene has CDR1 SGHDN and CDR2 FVKESK. This CDR3 contains 15 residues. CDR3 loop: CASSLIVRGSNEQFF. In DNA form, the CDR3 reads TGTGCCAGCAGCCTTATAGTGAGGGGTAGTAATGAGCAGTTCTTC.

V is TRBV7-2 and J is TRBJ2-7; no reliable D call. V lost 1 base and J lost 6, with 10 bases in between. In germline, CDR1 is SGHTA, CDR2 FQGNSA. The CDR3 is 13 amino acids. CDR3: CASSLGVSSEQYF. DNA of the CDR3: TGTGCCAGCAGCTTAGGGGTGTCCAGCGAGCAGTACTTC.

This clonotype has more than one count but fewer than ten. This rearrangement joins TRBV7-9 to TRBJ2-1, with D uncertain. V lost 7 bases and J lost 0, with 19 bases in between. The CDR3 sequence is 17 residues long. The germline CDR1 and CDR2 sequences are SEHNR and FQNEAQ (reference sequence). The CDR3 sequence is CASTPSAGLSSYNEQFF. In nucleotides, the CDR3 is TGTGCCAGCACACCCTCGGCAGGTCTAAGCTCCTACAATGAGCAGTTCTTC.

V gene TRBV12-3 or TRBV12-4 combines with J gene TRBJ1-4; no firm D call. The ends were cut back, 3 bases at V and 7 bases at J, with 9 bases in the middle. The CDR3 loop spans 13 amino acids. The CDR3 sequence is CASSFTFSEKLFF. CDR3 nucleotides: TGTGCCAGCAGTTTCACATTTTCTGAAAAACTGTTTTTT.

This clonotype was observed at least ten times. The rearrangement joins TRBV18 to TRBJ2-7; 7 bases match TRBD2. CDR3 size: 14 residues. CDR1 KGHSH and CDR2 LQKENI come from the germline V gene. J was trimmed by 2 bases and V by 3 bases; bases with no gene match: 4. DNA of the CDR3: TGTGCCAGCTCACCTATTGGGGGGGCCTACGAGCAGTACTTC. Amino acids: CASSPIGGAYEQYF.

V usage is TRBV6-1 and J usage is TRBJ2-3; D is possibly TRBD2 (6 bases). The CDR3 extends over 12 amino acids. Germline loops: CDR1 MNHNS, CDR2 SASEGT. Trimming left V 6 bases short and J 6 bases short, with 10 bases between. CDR3 sequence: CASSRLVDTQYF. The CDR3 nucleotides read TGTGCCAGCAGCAGACTAGTGGATACGCAGTATTTT.

The sample holds a few counts of this clonotype. The gene calls are TRBV20-1 and TRBJ1-6; weak D call: TRBD1 (6 bases). Germline values: CDR1 DFQATT, CDR2 SNEGSKA (reference sequence). The CDR3 runs to 18 residues. V dropped 0 bases and J dropped 6 bases, with 21 bases sitting between them. CDR3 DNA: TGCAGTGCTAGAGATGTGGTACCCACAGGGCGCCCTAATTCACCCCTCCACTTT. Residues: CSARDVVPTGRPNSPLHF.

The chain carries TRBV20-1 and TRBJ1-4, with D possibly being TRBD1 (5 bases). CDR1 DFQATT and CDR2 SNEGSKA come from the germline V gene (reference sequence). This CDR3 region has 15 residues. Trimming took off 5 bases at V and 0 bases at J, with 13 bases between the two ends. The CDR3 DNA reads TGCAGTGCTGGGGGGTCCCACGCAACTAATGAAAAACTGTTTTTT. Encoded protein: CSAGGSHATNEKLFF.

This clonotype was seen a handful of times. This chain joins TRBV4-2 and TRBJ2-7; 9 bases line up with TRBD2. Germline V CDR1 and CDR2: LGHNA, YNFKEQ. J gave up 4 bases and V 4 bases, and 14 bases lay outside the gene matches. The CDR3 loop spans 17 amino acids. The CDR3 sequence is CASSPPTRSSGKYEQYF. The CDR3 DNA reads as TGTGCCAGCAGCCCCCCGACCAGATCTAGCGGGAAATACGAGCAGTACTTC.

The table lists this clonotype with many counts. The gene calls are TRBV12-3 or TRBV12-4 and TRBJ1-2; D might be TRBD1 (6 bases). This CDR3 has 13 residues. The ends were cut back, 7 bases at V and 1 base at J, with 10 bases in the middle. The CDR3 nucleotides read TGTGCCAGCACCTTGGACAGTAACTATGGCTACACCTTC. Translated, it gives CASTLDSNYGYTF.

This clonotype was observed a handful of times. The chain is built from TRBV29-1 and TRBJ1-1; D perhaps matches TRBD1 (5 bases). Germline CDR1 and CDR2: SQVTM and ANQGSEA. Trimming pared 5 bases from V and 3 bases from J, leaving 19 bases between. The CDR3 runs to 15 residues. For the CDR3, the DNA is TGCAGCGTTCAGAATGGACGGCGGGGGTACACTGAAGCTTTCTTT. Translated: CSVQNGRRGYTEAFF.

Only a few counts were recorded for this clonotype. J is TRBJ1-1 and V is TRBV11-2, with a possible D match to TRBD1 (5 bases). This CDR3 is 18 amino acids long. V shed 2 bases and J shed 1 base, with 20 bases lying between them. Germline V CDR1 and CDR2: SGHAT, FQNNGV. Written as DNA, the CDR3 is TGTGCCAGCAGCTTAAACTCGGGACGCTGGTTGACGAACACTGAAGCTTTCTTT. It yields the protein CASSLNSGRWLTNTEAFF.

This chain's CDR3 is CAISVETGGINQPQHF. The CDR3 DNA is TGTGCCATCAGTGTCGAGACAGGGGGAATCAATCAGCCCCAGCATTTT. The chain carries TRBV10-3 and TRBJ1-5; 9 nucleotides align to TRBD1. The CDR3 length is 16 residues. V was clipped by 4 bases and J by 3 bases; unmatched bases: 7. Germline V gene sequence: CDR1 ENHRY, CDR2 SYGVKD.

The table lists this clonotype with a few counts. The chain uses TRBV19 and TRBJ2-2; D is ambiguous. Per the germline V gene, CDR1 is LNHDA and CDR2 is SQIVND (reference sequence). The CDR3 loop spans 15 amino acids. Trimming shortened V by 5 bases and J by 4 bases, and 14 bases separated the two germline ends. CDR3 region: CASSVELVGTGELFF. For the CDR3, the DNA is TGTGCCAGTAGTGTCGAACTCGTGGGCACCGGGGAGCTGTTTTTT.

In its sample, this clonotype was seen many times. This chain links TRBV6-1 with TRBJ2-7; TRBD1 might be the D (5 bases). Per the germline V gene, CDR1 is MNHNS and CDR2 is SASEGT. Trimming cost V 5 bases and J 3 bases, with 14 bases left between them. The CDR3 spans 14 residues. CDR3 in amino acids: CASSFQGWGYEQYF. The CDR3 DNA reads TGTGCCAGCAGTTTTCAGGGATGGGGCTACGAGCAGTACTTC.

The gene calls are TRBV20-1 and TRBJ2-1; no firm D call. CDR1 and CDR2 from the germline V gene are DFQATT and SNEGSKA (reference sequence). This CDR3 region has 11 residues. V was cut by 7 bases and J by 8 bases, with 12 bases left in between. The CDR3 protein is CSVPPVDEQFF. CDR3 in DNA: TGCAGTGTTCCGCCGGTCGATGAGCAGTTCTTC.

Of note for this clonotype: A read error may explain this, as a much larger clone is one base away. The V and J genes are TRBV28 and TRBJ1-3; no firm D call. The CDR3 runs to 11 residues. Germline V gene data show CDR1 as MDHEN and CDR2 as SYDVKM. Trimming took off 5 bases at V and 4 bases at J, with 3 bases between the two ends. The chain's CDR3 is CASSRGNTIYF. CDR3 DNA: TGTGCCAGCAGTAGGGGAAACACCATATATTTT.

The J gene is TRBJ2-3, the V gene TRBV5-1; 7 nucleotides line up with TRBD2. CDR1 and CDR2 from the germline V gene are SGHRS and YFSETQ. V was pared by 3 bases and J by 4 bases, with 2 bases of the junction left unmatched. The CDR3 runs to 13 residues. The CDR3 here is CASSWGGSDTQYF. For the CDR3, the DNA is TGCGCCAGCAGCTGGGGGGGGTCAGATACGCAGTATTTT.

In this sample, this clonotype turned up many times. The chain carries TRBV12-5 and TRBJ2-7; D might be TRBD1 (8 bases). The CDR3 runs 16 residues. Per the germline V gene, CDR1 is LGHNT and CDR2 is FRNRAP. Trimming pared 2 bases from V and 3 bases from J, leaving 17 bases between. CDR3 DNA sequence: TGTGCTAGTGGTTTGTCACAGGGGGGGGGCTTCTACGAGCAGTACTTC. It encodes CASGLSQGGGFYEQYF.

This clonotype was seen only a few times. V is TRBV27 and J is TRBJ2-7; 7 bases are shared with TRBD1. The CDR3 is 15 residues long. Germline CDR1 MNHEY, CDR2 SMNVEV (reference sequence). V dropped 6 bases and J dropped 2; count of bases not matched to a gene: 10. The CDR3 protein is CASSQRGQITYEQYF. Here the CDR3 DNA reads TGTGCCAGCAGCCAAAGGGGACAGATCACCTACGAGCAGTACTTC.

The chain has TRBV20-1 and TRBJ2-4; the D is unclear. The germline V and J ends were trimmed by 2 bases and 6 bases, with 11 bases remaining between them. This CDR3 contains 13 residues. The germline gives CDR1 DFQATT, CDR2 SNEGSKA (reference sequence). The CDR3 reads CSARSGERNIQYF. As DNA, the CDR3 is TGCAGTGCTAGAAGTGGGGAACGAAACATTCAGTACTTC.

The rearrangement links TRBV5-5 to TRBJ1-2, with TRBD1 identical over 8 bases. This CDR3 region has 16 residues. Germline V CDR1 and CDR2: SGHKS, YYEKEE (reference sequence). Trimming removed 1 base from V and 5 bases from J; junction bases left unmatched: 10. CDR3 in amino acids: CASSLTLGQGEYGYTF. As DNA, the CDR3 is TGTGCCAGCAGCTTGACCCTTGGACAGGGCGAGTATGGCTACACCTTC.

The rearrangement joins TRBV3-1 to TRBJ2-3; no clear D. From germline, CDR1 is LGHDT and CDR2 YNNKEL (reference sequence). Trimming took off 6 bases at V and 4 bases at J, with 11 bases between the two ends. The CDR3 sequence is 13 residues long. In nucleotides, the CDR3 is TGTGCCAGCAGGGGGTTCGGGTCAGATACGCAGTATTTT. Its translation is CASRGFGSDTQYF.